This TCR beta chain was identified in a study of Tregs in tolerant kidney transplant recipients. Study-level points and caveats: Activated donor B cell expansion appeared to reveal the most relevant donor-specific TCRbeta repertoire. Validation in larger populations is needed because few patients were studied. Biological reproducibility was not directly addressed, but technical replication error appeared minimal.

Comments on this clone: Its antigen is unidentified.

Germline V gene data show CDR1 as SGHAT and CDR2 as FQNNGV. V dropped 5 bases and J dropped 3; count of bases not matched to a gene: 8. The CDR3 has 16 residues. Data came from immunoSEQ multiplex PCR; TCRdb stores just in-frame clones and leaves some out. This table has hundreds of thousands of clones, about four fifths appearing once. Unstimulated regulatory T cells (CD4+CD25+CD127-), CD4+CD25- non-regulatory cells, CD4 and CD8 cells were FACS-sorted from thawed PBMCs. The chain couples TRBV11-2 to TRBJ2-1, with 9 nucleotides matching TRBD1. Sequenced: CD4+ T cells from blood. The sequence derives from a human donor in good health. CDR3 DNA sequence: TGTGCCAGCAGCCGGACTACAGGGGGCTTCTACAATGAGCAGTTCTTC. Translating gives CASSRTTGGFYNEQFF.